The text below deals with one TCR beta chain. The data were taken from a study of blood T cell repertoires in COVID-19. Across the whole study: Sample material is recorded as cDNA or gDNA derived from T cells, B-cell-depleted T cells, or PBMCs.

In the authors' workflow: Amplification with reference gene primers provided the estimates of nucleated cell counts. Assay used: immunoSEQ multiplex PCR; TCRdb lists only in-frame clones, some missing. D and trimming were read from the DNA, whereas the V and J calls and clone size are those reported in that table. The data contain approximately 360,000 clones, 70% to 90% of them singletons. Germline-derived CDR1 and CDR2 are KGHSH and LQKENI. CDR3 length: 13 amino acids. Trimming left V 0 bases short and J 6 bases short, with 8 bases between. The sample taken for sequencing was PBMCs or T cells enriched from blood (not recorded which). The chain links TRBV18 to TRBJ1-2; possible D gene TRBD1, 5 bases. The origin of this receptor is a woman between 25 and 40 years old with acute COVID-19. CDR3 sequence (DNA): TGTGCCAGCTCACCACCAACAGGAGATGGCTACACCTTC. It specifies CASSPPTGDGYTF.